Listed below are T cell receptor beta chains from one sample, sequenced in a study of blood T cell repertoires in COVID-19. This table comes from immunoSEQ multiplex PCR, and its TCRdb copy is limited to in-frame clones, with some not included. The sample carries about 180,000 clones, roughly four fifths recorded once. The sequencing sample was made of peripheral blood. These receptors all stem from a human donor in a cohort sampled during active COVID-19. Each CDR3 is given without its conserved first and last residue.

v_gene,j_gene,CDR3aa
TRBV27,TRBJ2-7,ASSRDFAYEQY
TRBV2,TRBJ2-7,ATRRGYEQY
TRBV28,TRBJ2-7,ASRASANLYEQY
TRBV28,TRBJ2-7,AINSGRADEQY
TRBV4-3,TRBJ1-2,ASSQDPGVYGYT
TRBV4-1,TRBJ2-1,ASSPRTSGGSYNEQF
TRBV24-1,TRBJ2-7,ATSAGTGGRYEQY
TRBV7-2,TRBJ2-7,ASSLAQRSYEQY
TRBV6-5,TRBJ1-5,ASSFQINQPQH
TRBV9,TRBJ2-2,ASTPPGTGELF
TRBV7-2,TRBJ1-1,ASTSTVNTEAF
TRBV7-9,TRBJ1-1,ASSFGQGANTEAF
TRBV6-5,TRBJ2-5,ASSYGRRQGRETQY
TRBV6-1,TRBJ2-1,ASSGGAGGDYNEQF
TRBV6-2/TRBV6-3,TRBJ2-7,ASSRTPTYEQY
TRBV10-3,TRBJ2-7,AIQGVSYEQY
TRBV11-2,TRBJ2-7,ASSLVPGDSEQY
TRBV9,TRBJ1-2,ASSVAGGHNYGYT
TRBV15,TRBJ1-3,ATSLTRGNGNTIY
TRBV20-1,TRBJ1-2,SASQGGVGYT
TRBV11-2,TRBJ1-3,ASSPDRAAGNTIY
TRBV24-1,TRBJ1-2,ATSNKQSTNYGYT